These 15 T cell receptor beta chains came from one sample sequenced in a study of shared clonotypes between healthy human individuals. Data came from immunoSEQ multiplex PCR; TCRdb stores just in-frame clones and leaves some out. Among 110,000 or so clones listed, about 62% were seen once. Sequencing input: memory CD8+ T cells sorted from blood. As for subset: CD45RO+ cells pooled with CCR7-negative TemRA cells. These receptors all come from a woman aged 25 to 39 in good health.

This clone was seen once. The V call is TRBV10-2, the J call TRBJ2-2; the match to TRBD2 covers 13 bases. This CDR3 spans 15 amino acids. CDR1 WSHSY and CDR2 SAAADI come from the germline V gene. The junction had 2 bases not matched to a gene; V was cut back by 8 bases and J by 2 bases. For the CDR3, the DNA is TGCGCCAGCGGACTAGCGGGAGCCAACACCGGGGAGCTGTTTTTT. Translating it yields CASGLAGANTGELFF.

V usage is TRBV25-1 and J usage is TRBJ1-5, with 7 bases lining up with TRBD1. V was clipped by 2 bases and J by 5 bases; unmatched bases: 3. This CDR3 has 14 residues. Germline CDR1 MGHDK, CDR2 SYGVNS. CDR3 bases: TGTGCCAGCAGTGAACGACAGGGCGATCAGCCCCAGCATTTT. Its translation: CASSERQGDQPQHF.

The rearrangement joins TRBV7-2 to TRBJ2-5; 9 bases align to TRBD2. Looked up from germline, CDR1 is SGHTA and CDR2 is FQGNSA. This CDR3 is 16 amino acids long. With V trimmed by 1 base and J by 5 bases, 8 bases remained unmatched. The CDR3 DNA reads TGTGCCAGCAGCTTAGGCGGGCTAGCGGGATGGGAGACCCAGTACTTC. Translated: CASSLGGLAGWETQYF.

V gene TRBV6-4 combines with J gene TRBJ2-7, with 9 bases identical to TRBD1. The CDR3 totals 12 residues. Trimming cost V 6 bases and J 5 bases; bases outside gene matches: 2. The germline V gene has CDR1 MRHNA and CDR2 SNTAGT. Here the CDR3 reads CASSWTGDEQYF. The CDR3 nucleotides read TGTGCCAGCAGCTGGACAGGGGACGAGCAGTACTTC.

The chain joins TRBV4-2 to TRBJ1-2, with D possibly being TRBD1 (5 bases). V was shortened by 0 bases and J by 7 bases, with 15 bases between the two germline ends. The CDR3 totals 15 residues. Germline V lookup: CDR1 LGHNA, CDR2 YNFKEQ. CDR3: CASSQELIGGGGYTF. The CDR3 nucleotides are TGTGCCAGCAGCCAAGAATTAATAGGCGGGGGTGGCTACACCTTC.

Remarks on this clone: The junction does not match germline at one end; this may be a read error. This sequence joins TRBV6-4 and TRBJ2-1; TRBD2 might be the D (6 bases). The V gene's germline CDR1 is MRHNA and CDR2 SNTAGT. The CDR3 is 13 residues long. For the CDR3, the DNA is TGTGCCAGCAGAGACTGGGGGGACAATGAGCAGTTCTTC. It encodes CASRDWGDNEQFF.

This chain joins TRBV5-1 and TRBJ2-5, with no clear D. In germline, CDR1 is SGHRS, CDR2 YFSETQ. Trimming stripped 0 bases from V and 4 bases from J, with 10 bases between. The CDR3 sequence is 14 residues long. CDR3 protein: CASSLASQIETQYF. The CDR3 DNA reads TGCGCCAGCAGCTTGGCGAGCCAGATAGAGACCCAGTACTTC.

J is TRBJ1-5 and V is TRBV6-1; TRBD1 might be the D (5 bases). V was clipped by 3 bases and J by 4 bases, with 10 bases between them. The CDR3 runs 14 residues. Germline V gene sequence: CDR1 MNHNS, CDR2 SASEGT. The CDR3 bases are TGTGCCAGCAGTGACAGCCGGGGGAATCAGCCCCAGCATTTT. Translating it yields CASSDSRGNQPQHF.

This sequence joins TRBV5-1 and TRBJ1-1; D is ambiguous. CDR1 and CDR2 (germline): SGHRS, YFSETQ. The V gene lost 1 base and the J gene lost 1 base, with 8 bases spanning the gap. This CDR3 contains 14 residues. CDR3 sequence: CASSLWSQNTEAFF. CDR3 nucleotides: TGCGCCAGCAGCTTGTGGAGCCAGAACACTGAAGCTTTCTTT.

The gene calls are TRBV27 and TRBJ1-2, with D hard to call. Germline values: CDR1 MNHEY, CDR2 SMNVEV (reference sequence). The CDR3 is 14 amino acids. Between the trimmed V and J ends, which lost 5 bases and 5 bases, there was a span of 15 bases. The CDR3 DNA reads TGTGCCAGCAGTCCGTCATCGGGTTGGTATGGCTACACCTTC. Translating gives CASSPSSGWYGYTF.

V and J are TRBV7-6 and TRBJ1-1; possible D gene TRBD1, 5 bases. The ends were cut back, 6 bases at V and 3 bases at J, with 14 bases in the middle. The CDR3 is 14 amino acids. From germline, CDR1 is SGHVS and CDR2 FNYEAQ. In DNA form, the CDR3 reads TGTGCCAGCAGTGAACAGGAGGCGGACACTGAAGCTTTCTTT. It translates to CASSEQEADTEAFF.

The V and J genes are TRBV19 and TRBJ1-3; no firm D call. This CDR3 region has 15 residues. V was clipped by 3 bases and J by 0 bases, with 9 bases between them. Germline loops: CDR1 LNHDA, CDR2 SQIVND (reference sequence). The CDR3 sequence is CASSIGVYSGNTIYF. For the CDR3, the DNA is TGTGCCAGTAGTATCGGAGTATACTCTGGAAACACCATATATTTT.

This clone came up a few times. This chain connects TRBV5-1 to TRBJ1-1; 11 bases align to TRBD1. In germline, CDR1 is SGHRS, CDR2 YFSETQ. The J segment lost 4 bases and the V segment lost 5 bases, leaving 10 bases of the junction unmatched. The CDR3 consists of 16 residues. The CDR3 loop is CASRGQGARFGTEAFF. In DNA, the CDR3 is TGCGCCAGCAGAGGACAGGGGGCGCGTTTCGGCACTGAAGCTTTCTTT. Filled out from reference TRBV5-1 and TRBJ1-1, the complete variable domain reads KAGVTQTPRYLIKTRGQQVTLSCSPISGHRSVSWYQQTPGQGLQFLFEYFSETQRNKGNFPGRFSGRQFSNSRSEMNVSTLELGDSALYLCASRGQGARFGTEAFFGQGTRLTVV.

This clone occurred a few times. This chain links TRBV20-1 with TRBJ2-5; D might be TRBD1 (6 bases). V was clipped by 3 bases and J by 11 bases, with 13 bases between them. The germline V gene has CDR1 DFQATT and CDR2 SNEGSKA (reference sequence). This CDR3 is built from 11 residues. The CDR3 loop reads CSAREDRLQYF. Written as DNA, the CDR3 is TGCAGTGCTAGGGAAGACAGGTTGCAGTACTTC.

This chain uses TRBV5-1 with TRBJ2-2; TRBD2 agrees at 10 bases. Germline V gene sequence: CDR1 SGHRS, CDR2 YFSETQ. V gave up 2 bases and J gave up 2 bases; unmatched junction bases: 6. This CDR3 is built from 17 residues. DNA of the CDR3: TGCGCCAGCAGCTTCGCTAGCGGGAGTAGAAACACCGGGGAGCTGTTTTTT. It translates to CASSFASGSRNTGELFF.